The entry below describes one T cell receptor (beta chain). Its specificity is unknown. J was trimmed by 1 base and V by 4 bases; bases with no gene match: 7. The CDR3 spans 16 residues. Germline assignment: CDR1 MGHRA and CDR2 YSYEKL. The data stem from a study of T cells after yellow fever vaccination. Study conclusions and caveats: Most primary-vaccination clones recurred post-booster (approximately 96% CD4, just over 85% CD8).

MiXCR, run by TCRdb on the 5' RACE reads, gives a single entry per CDR3 protein. The sample holds hundreds of thousands of distinct CDR3 sequences; roughly 4.3% are singletons and the top ten take about 22%. Material: PBMCs, obtained 5 days after the yellow fever booster vaccination. The sequence was obtained from a man younger than 35 who received the YFV17D yellow fever vaccine. V and J are TRBV4-1 and TRBJ1-1, with TRBD1 matching over 9 bases. The CDR3, as DNA: TGCGCCAGCAGCCTGGGACAGGGAATAGGGAACACTGAAGCTTTCTTT. Translated, it gives CASSLGQGIGNTEAFF.